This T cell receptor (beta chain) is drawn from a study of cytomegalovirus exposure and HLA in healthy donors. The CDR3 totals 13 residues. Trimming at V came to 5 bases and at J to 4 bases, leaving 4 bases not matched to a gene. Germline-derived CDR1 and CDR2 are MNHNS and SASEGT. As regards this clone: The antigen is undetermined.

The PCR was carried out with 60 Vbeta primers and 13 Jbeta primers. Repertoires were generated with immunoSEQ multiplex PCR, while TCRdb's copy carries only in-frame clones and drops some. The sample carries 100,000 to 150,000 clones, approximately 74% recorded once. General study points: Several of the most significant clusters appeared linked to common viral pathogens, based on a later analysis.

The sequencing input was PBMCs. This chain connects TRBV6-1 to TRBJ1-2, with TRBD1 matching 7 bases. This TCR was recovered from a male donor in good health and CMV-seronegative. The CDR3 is CASSTGTVYGYTF. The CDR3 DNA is TGTGCCAGCAGTACCGGGACAGTCTATGGCTACACCTTC.